This T cell receptor (beta chain) was retrieved from a study of T cell responses to AZD1222 COVID-19 vaccine. On this clone itself: The antigen is not known.

Findings of the study overall: Seropositive status at baseline applied to only six AZD1222 recipients.

Clones were sequenced by immunoSEQ multiplex PCR, and TCRdb holds only the in-frame ones, with some missing. Among about 140,000 clones listed, 90% to 95% were seen once. The germline V and J ends were trimmed by 0 bases and 0 bases, with 7 bases remaining between them. Germline CDR1 SGHRS, CDR2 YFSETQ. The CDR3 length is 15 residues. This chain links TRBV5-1 with TRBJ1-3; D gene unclear. The sample here was peripheral blood, taken 28 days after the second AZD1222 dose. This TCR derives from an adult who received the AZD1222 COVID-19 vaccine. The DNA of the CDR3 is TGCGCCAGCAGCTTGGTCGCAGACTCTGGAAACACCATATATTTT. This sequence encodes CASSLVADSGNTIYF.